These 23 T cell receptor beta chains originate from one sample sequenced in a study of beta chain features in type 1 diabetes (dated by TCRdb to 2017 to 2018). Library creation used the immunoSEQ multiplex PCR assay. The High Capacity cDNA Reverse Transcription Kit was used to reverse transcribe all of the isolated RNA, meaning that expressed TCRB transcripts were what got sequenced. TCRdb limited this immuneACCESS table to in-frame rearrangements with V and J called. A share of clones is missing; checked studies link under half to unresolved V genes, and the rest is unexplained. The sample table contains about 150,000 clones; only one count was recorded for approximately 9.2% of them. Around 0.63% of the sample belongs to the ten largest clones. The sample consisted of central memory CD4+ T cells from blood. These receptors were obtained from a young man in good health.

This clone was counted between two and nine times. V is TRBV6-6 and J is TRBJ1-6; tentative D call: TRBD1 (6 bases). Germline V gene lookup returns CDR1 MNHNY and CDR2 SVGAGI (reference sequence). The CDR3 is made up of 14 amino acids. V shed 4 bases and J shed 8 bases, with 12 bases lying between them. In DNA, the CDR3 is TGTGCCAGCAGTTTTACAGGGAAGGATTCACCCCTCCACTTT. Encoded protein: CASSFTGKDSPLHF.

The V and J genes are TRBV7-7 and TRBJ2-4; 7 positions agree with TRBD2. This CDR3 comprises 13 residues. The germline V gene encodes CDR1 SSHAT and CDR2 FNYEAQ (reference sequence). Trimming cost V 1 base and J 9 bases; bases outside gene matches: 3. DNA for the CDR3: TGTGCCAGCAGCTTAGAGCCGGGGGGCATTCAGTACTTC. Translation gives CASSLEPGGIQYF.

This clone was observed a few times. The chain has TRBV7-3 and TRBJ2-7; D remains ambiguous. V shed 2 bases and J shed 5 bases, with 7 bases lying between them. The germline V gene has CDR1 SGHTA and CDR2 FQGTGA. The CDR3 is made up of 12 amino acids. CDR3 nucleotides: TGTGCCAGCAGCTTAGTGACACACGAGCAGTACTTC. The encoded protein is CASSLVTHEQYF. The entire variable domain, with the rest obtained from reference TRBV7-3 and TRBJ2-7, is as follows: GAGVSQTPSNKVTEKGKYVELRCDPISGHTALYWYRQSLGQGPEFLIYFQGTGAADDSGLPNDRFFAVRPEGSVSTLKIQRTERGDSAVYLCASSLVTHEQYFGPGTRLTVT.

In DNA form, the CDR3 reads TGTGCCAGCAGATCCACCCCGACATTGGAGACCCAGTACTTC. It codes for CASRSTPTLETQYF. V and J are TRBV7-2 and TRBJ2-5; D remains unclear. Germline assignment: CDR1 SGHTA and CDR2 FQGNSA. Trimming removed 6 bases from V and 5 bases from J, with 16 bases in between. The CDR3 totals 14 residues.

Turning to this clone: Other DNA sequences in this specimen translate into the identical CDR3. The gene calls are TRBV5-4 and TRBJ2-7; 10 bases line up with TRBD1. V dropped 3 bases and J dropped 2; count of bases not matched to a gene: 5. The germline gives CDR1 SGHNT, CDR2 YYREEE (reference sequence). The CDR3 loop spans 15 amino acids. CDR3 coding DNA: TGTGCCAGCAGCTCCGGGACAGGGGCCCCCTACGAGCAGTACTTC. Protein product: CASSSGTGAPYEQYF.

The rearrangement links TRBV2 to TRBJ1-2; 7 nucleotides align to TRBD1. CDR3 length: 13 residues. V lost 3 bases, J lost 8 bases, and 6 bases stayed unmatched. Germline CDR1 reads SNHLY; CDR2 reads FYNNEI. This CDR3 reads CASSDSGGRGYTF. The CDR3, as DNA: TGTGCCAGCAGTGATTCAGGGGGGCGAGGCTACACCTTC.

The chain couples TRBV7-2 to TRBJ2-3; D is perhaps TRBD1 (6 bases). V gave up 1 base and J gave up 3 bases, with 11 bases separating them. This CDR3 spans 15 amino acids. Germline V gives CDR1 SGHTA, CDR2 FQGNSA. The CDR3 DNA follows: TGTGCCAGCAGCTTAGTAGGCCAGGGGACAGATACGCAGTATTTT. Amino acids: CASSLVGQGTDTQYF. Complete variable domain (other parts from reference TRBV7-2 and TRBJ2-3): GAGVSQSPSNKVTEKGKDVELRCDPISGHTALYWYRQSLGQGLEFLIYFQGNSAPDKSGLPSDRFSAERTGGSVSTLTIQRTQQEDSAVYLCASSLVGQGTDTQYFGPGTRLTVL.

This clone was observed a handful of times. The chain links TRBV29-1 to TRBJ2-5; the match to TRBD2 covers 12 bases. The length of the CDR3 is 15 residues. The germline V gene has CDR1 SQVTM and CDR2 ANQGSEA. V lost 5 bases, J lost 4 bases, and 8 bases stayed unmatched. Here the CDR3 reads CSVRPSGGAGETQYF. The CDR3 DNA reads TGCAGCGTTAGACCTAGCGGGGGGGCCGGAGAGACCCAGTACTTC.

This clone was detected a few times. This chain connects TRBV7-2 to TRBJ2-1, with 9 bases identical to TRBD2. CDR1 and CDR2 (germline): SGHTA, FQGNSA. The junction had 9 bases not matched to a gene; V was cut back by 5 bases and J by 4 bases. The CDR3 is 16 residues long. CDR3 sequence (DNA): TGTGCCAGCAGCCCTAGAGCGGGGGGACCGTACAATGAGCAGTTCTTC. As protein: CASSPRAGGPYNEQFF.

This clone was found a few times. This chain joins TRBV7-2 and TRBJ1-5; D not certain. CDR3 size: 14 residues. CDR1 is SGHTA and CDR2 is FQGNSA in the germline V gene. Between the trimmed V and J ends, which lost 6 bases and 4 bases, there was a span of 13 bases. CDR3 sequence reads: CASSIMGSNQPQHF. The CDR3 nucleotides read TGTGCCAGCAGTATCATGGGCAGTAATCAGCCCCAGCATTTT. Using reference TRBV7-2 and TRBJ1-5 for the parts outside the CDR3, the full variable domain is GAGVSQSPSNKVTEKGKDVELRCDPISGHTALYWYRQSLGQGLEFLIYFQGNSAPDKSGLPSDRFSAERTGGSVSTLTIQRTQQEDSAVYLCASSIMGSNQPQHFGDGTRLSIL.

J is TRBJ2-3 and V is TRBV5-1; D gene unclear. Per the germline V gene, CDR1 is SGHRS and CDR2 is YFSETQ. CDR3 length: 15 amino acids. Trimming took 0 bases from V and 0 from J, leaving 8 bases between them. Here the CDR3 reads CASSLGHGSTDTQYF. For the CDR3, the DNA is TGCGCCAGCAGCTTGGGACACGGTAGCACAGATACGCAGTATTTT.

V and J are TRBV7-2 and TRBJ2-7, with D perhaps matching TRBD2 (5 bases). This CDR3 is built from 14 residues. The V end was cut by 4 bases, the J end by 6 bases, with 16 bases between. CDR1 and CDR2 from the germline V gene are SGHTA and FQGNSA. The CDR3 DNA follows: TGTGCCAGCAGCTCTGCCCCGCTACTAGGCGAGCAGTACTTC. It codes for CASSSAPLLGEQYF. The full variable domain, rest sourced from reference TRBV7-2 and TRBJ2-7, is GAGVSQSPSNKVTEKGKDVELRCDPISGHTALYWYRQSLGQGLEFLIYFQGNSAPDKSGLPSDRFSAERTGGSVSTLTIQRTQQEDSAVYLCASSSAPLLGEQYFGPGTRLTVT.

The chain employs TRBV5-1 and TRBJ2-2; D remains unclear. From germline, CDR1 is SGHRS and CDR2 YFSETQ. The ends were cut back, 0 bases at V and 0 bases at J, with 15 bases in the middle. There are 18 residues in the CDR3. CDR3 in amino acids: CASSLEGSSGANTGELFF. CDR3 in DNA: TGCGCCAGCAGCTTGGAAGGTTCTTCGGGTGCGAACACCGGGGAGCTGTTTTTT.

A few counts support this clone. V and J are TRBV7-2 and TRBJ1-2, with D maybe TRBD1 (6 bases). The CDR3 is 14 amino acids. CDR1 is SGHTA and CDR2 is FQGNSA in the germline V gene. Trimming cost V 0 bases and J 4 bases, with 9 bases left between them. CDR3 in DNA: TGTGCCAGCAGCTTAGCGCAGGGGCTCTATGGCTACACCTTC. It specifies CASSLAQGLYGYTF.

This clone has just a few counts. This chain links TRBV10-3 with TRBJ1-2, with TRBD1 as a possible D gene (5 bases). This CDR3 spans 14 amino acids. Germline V gene data show CDR1 as ENHRY and CDR2 as SYGVKD. Trimming removed 4 bases at V and 4 bases at J, with 13 bases between. The CDR3 region is CAISGRTDIYGYTF. CDR3 sequence (DNA): TGTGCCATCAGTGGAAGGACGGACATCTATGGCTACACCTTC.

The J gene is TRBJ1-5, the V gene TRBV19; D perhaps matches TRBD1 (5 bases). V gave up 3 bases and J gave up 6 bases, with 9 bases separating them. This CDR3 region has 13 residues. Germline V gene sequence: CDR1 LNHDA, CDR2 SQIVND (reference sequence). CDR3 nucleotide sequence: TGTGCCAGTAGTATCGCTAGGGGTCAGCCCCAGCATTTT. Protein product: CASSIARGQPQHF.

The chain uses TRBV7-2 and TRBJ1-2; TRBD1 matches 8 bases. The CDR3 is 13 amino acids. Germline V lookup: CDR1 SGHTA, CDR2 FQGNSA. V dropped 10 bases and J dropped 2; count of bases not matched to a gene: 6. DNA of the CDR3: TGTGCCACCCGGACAGGGCCCAACTATGGCTACACCTTC. Protein sequence: CATRTGPNYGYTF. Complete variable domain (other parts from reference TRBV7-2 and TRBJ1-2): GAGVSQSPSNKVTEKGKDVELRCDPISGHTALYWYRQSLGQGLEFLIYFQGNSAPDKSGLPSDRFSAERTGGSVSTLTIQRTQQEDSAVYLCATRTGPNYGYTFGSGTRLTVV.

The chain couples TRBV19 to TRBJ2-7; 8 nucleotides align to TRBD1. The V and J ends lost 8 bases and 4 bases, in that order; junction bases with no gene match: 10. The CDR3 consists of 14 residues. Germline CDR1 reads LNHDA; CDR2 reads SQIVND (reference sequence). The CDR3 reads CASQQGQGPYEQYF. The CDR3 nucleotides read TGTGCCAGTCAGCAAGGACAGGGTCCGTACGAGCAGTACTTC.

This chain uses TRBV7-2 with TRBJ2-2, with D perhaps matching TRBD1 (5 bases). V lost 5 bases to trimming and J lost 6 bases, with 13 bases between them. Per germline, CDR1 SGHTA and CDR2 FQGNSA. The CDR3 is made up of 14 amino acids. The CDR3 is CASSLEQGAGELFF. The CDR3 DNA is TGTGCCAGCAGCCTAGAGCAGGGCGCCGGGGAGCTGTTTTTT.

The table lists this clone with a few counts. This chain links TRBV7-6 with TRBJ2-2, with D tentatively TRBD2 (5 bases). This CDR3 has 14 amino acids. Germline CDR1 SGHVS, CDR2 FNYEAQ. Trimming pared 3 bases from V and 4 bases from J, leaving 9 bases between. CDR3 protein: CASSLVATTGELFF. The CDR3 nucleotides are TGTGCCAGCAGCTTGGTAGCGACCACCGGGGAGCTGTTTTTT.

This clone was seen only a few times. This sequence joins TRBV7-6 and TRBJ2-7; perhaps TRBD1 as D (7 bases). V lost 5 bases and J lost 12, with 14 bases in between. This CDR3 has 11 amino acids. Germline V gives CDR1 SGHVS, CDR2 FNYEAQ. CDR3 in DNA: TGTGCCAGCAGCCTCAGGGGGGCATTGTACTTC. Protein: CASSLRGALYF.

Concerning this clone: Other DNA variants within this sample encode the same CDR3. The chain uses TRBV29-1 and TRBJ1-3; 7 nucleotides agree with TRBD1. J was trimmed by 4 bases and V by 4 bases; bases with no gene match: 4. Germline V CDR1 and CDR2: SQVTM, ANQGSEA. The CDR3 contains 13 residues. CDR3: CSVGQGVGNTIYF. CDR3 nucleotide sequence: TGCAGCGTTGGGCAGGGGGTGGGAAACACCATATATTTT.

The gene calls are TRBV6-1 and TRBJ2-3; D unresolved. Trimming took off 7 bases at V and 2 bases at J, with 4 bases between the two ends. The CDR3 has 11 amino acids. The V gene's germline CDR1 is MNHNS and CDR2 SASEGT. CDR3 sequence: CASMYTDTQYF. DNA for the CDR3: TGTGCCAGCATGTACACAGATACGCAGTATTTT.